The 14 T cell receptor beta chains listed next were all sequenced from one sample in a study of patients and donors after allogeneic stem cell transplantation. TCRdb called the RT-PCR reads again in MiXCR, with one record for every CDR3 protein. The profile shows about a million distinct CDR3 sequences, 15% to 20% of them singletons. Sequencing input: blood, either unsorted or a sorted T cell fraction (not recorded which). These receptors all come from a human donor who was either an allogeneic HSCT recipient or a stem cell or donor lymphocyte infusion donor (not recorded which). It is not recorded whose cells these are; they may come from a transplant donor.

The rearrangement links TRBV6-1 to TRBJ2-5, with a possible D match to TRBD2 (5 bases). The germline CDR1 and CDR2 sequences are MNHNS and SASEGT. The germline V and J ends were trimmed by 0 bases and 2 bases, with 7 bases remaining between them. The CDR3 length is 14 residues. The DNA of the CDR3 is TGTGCCAGCAGTGAAGCCAGGACTCAAGAGACCCAGTACTTC. It specifies CASSEARTQETQYF.

There are a few counts of this clonotype. The chain recombines TRBV3-1 with TRBJ2-2; TRBD1 or TRBD2 may be the D gene (5 bases each). V was cut by 1 base and J by 2 bases, with 14 bases left in between. This CDR3 contains 17 residues. Germline-derived CDR1 and CDR2 are LGHDT and YNNKEL (reference sequence). This CDR3 reads CASSQVKGRVNTGELFF. The CDR3 region has the DNA TGTGCCAGCAGCCAAGTTAAGGGACGAGTAAACACCGGGGAGCTGTTTTTT.

The sample holds a few counts of this clonotype. The chain has TRBV4-3 and TRBJ2-3; TRBD2 matches 8 bases. The CDR3 spans 17 residues. Germline loops: CDR1 LGHNA, CDR2 YSLEER. The V and J ends lost 0 bases and 0 bases, in that order; junction bases with no gene match: 5. The CDR3 protein is CASSQDISGTSTDTQYF. In DNA form, the CDR3 reads TGCGCCAGCAGCCAAGATATTAGCGGGACTAGCACAGATACGCAGTATTTT.

The chain joins TRBV7-9 to TRBJ2-2; TRBD1 agrees at 10 bases. This CDR3 contains 15 residues. The ends lost 1 base at V and 7 bases at J; junction bases unmatched: 3. Germline V lookup: CDR1 SEHNR, CDR2 FQNEAQ (reference sequence). The CDR3 loop is CASSLGQGADGELFF. CDR3 nucleotides: TGTGCCAGCAGCTTAGGACAGGGGGCCGACGGGGAGCTGTTTTTT.

This clonotype occurred a few times. The V gene is TRBV6-1, the J gene TRBJ2-7; D is perhaps TRBD2 (6 bases). Trimming left V 5 bases short and J 6 bases short, with 20 bases between. Germline-derived CDR1 and CDR2 are MNHNS and SASEGT. CDR3 length equals 15 residues. The CDR3 is CASSRPGLQRAEQYF. CDR3 nucleotide sequence: TGTGCCAGCAGTCGACCGGGACTCCAGCGGGCCGAGCAGTACTTC.

The chain employs TRBV5-5 and TRBJ1-4; the match to TRBD1 covers 9 bases. V gave up 5 bases and J gave up 3 bases; unmatched junction bases: 5. The germline V gene encodes CDR1 SGHKS and CDR2 YYEKEE (reference sequence). The CDR3 consists of 15 residues. For the CDR3, the DNA is TGTGCCAGCAGGTCACAGGGGGCAGCTAATGAAAAACTGTTTTTT. Amino acids: CASRSQGAANEKLFF.

The gene calls are TRBV6-2 or TRBV6-3 and TRBJ2-5; TRBD1 is a possible D gene (7 bases). CDR3 length: 17 residues. The germline V gene has CDR1 MNHEY and CDR2 SVGEGT. The V end lost 2 bases, the J end lost 0 bases, and 16 bases lay between the germline ends. The CDR3 DNA sequence: TGTGCCAGCAGTTACCTAGCGACAGGGAGGTACCAAGAGACCCAGTACTTC. It is translated as CASSYLATGRYQETQYF.

The sample holds a few counts of this clonotype. The genes are TRBV10-3 and TRBJ2-3; a weak D match, TRBD2 (6 bases). CDR1 and CDR2 (germline): ENHRY, SYGVKD. V lost 4 bases and J 1 base, leaving 6 bases between the germline ends. The CDR3 spans 13 residues. CDR3 sequence (DNA): TGTGCCATCAGTGGGGAGGGCACAGATACGCAGTATTTT. This gives the protein CAISGEGTDTQYF.

This clonotype appeared a few times. The CDR3 sequence: CASSVVTGTLEENTEAFF. For the CDR3, the DNA is TGTGCCAGCAGCGTAGTCACCGGGACTCTAGAAGAGAACACTGAAGCTTTCTTT. V usage is TRBV9 and J usage is TRBJ1-1, with TRBD1 as a possible D gene (5 bases). The CDR3 extends over 18 amino acids. Per germline, CDR1 SGDLS and CDR2 YYNGEE. Trimming removed 0 bases at V and 1 base at J, with 19 bases between.

V usage is TRBV7-9 and J usage is TRBJ2-1; maybe TRBD2 (5 bases). The V and J ends lost 5 bases and 2 bases respectively, with 16 bases between them. Per the germline V gene, CDR1 is SEHNR and CDR2 is FQNEAQ (reference sequence). The CDR3 contains 16 residues. CDR3 sequence reads: CASSPGYSETYNEQFF. In DNA, the CDR3 is TGTGCCAGCAGCCCGGGGTACAGCGAGACCTACAATGAGCAGTTCTTC.

The chain joins TRBV7-9 to TRBJ2-1; D is unclear. Germline values: CDR1 SEHNR, CDR2 FQNEAQ (reference sequence). V lost 2 bases and J 3 bases, leaving 14 bases between the germline ends. The CDR3 contains 16 residues. DNA for the CDR3: TGTGCCAGCAGCTTAACACAGCGACCCATCTACAATGAGCAGTTCTTC. Translated, it gives CASSLTQRPIYNEQFF.

The chain recombines TRBV10-3 with TRBJ2-3, with D perhaps matching TRBD2 (5 bases). Germline V CDR1 and CDR2: ENHRY, SYGVKD. The CDR3 has 14 residues. Trimming pared 10 bases from V and 5 bases from J, leaving 19 bases between. CDR3 sequence reads: CATTRGGRVDTQYF. CDR3 nucleotides: TGTGCCACCACCAGAGGAGGACGGGTAGATACGCAGTATTTT.

This clonotype was counted a few times. J is TRBJ2-4 and V is TRBV5-1, with 8 nucleotides matching TRBD2. Trimming cost V 3 bases and J 4 bases; bases outside gene matches: 6. This CDR3 has 15 residues. CDR1 SGHRS and CDR2 YFSETQ come from the germline V gene. In DNA, the CDR3 is TGCGCCAGCAGCTCGAGCGGGAGTGGTAAAAACATTCAGTACTTC. Protein: CASSSSGSGKNIQYF.

The CDR3 region has the DNA TGCAGTGCTAGACAGAATGAGCAGTTCTTC. Translated: CSARQNEQFF. The gene calls are TRBV20-1 and TRBJ2-1, with unresolved D. Trimming left V 2 bases short and J 7 bases short, with 3 bases between. From germline, CDR1 is DFQATT and CDR2 SNEGSKA (reference sequence). The CDR3 runs to 10 residues.